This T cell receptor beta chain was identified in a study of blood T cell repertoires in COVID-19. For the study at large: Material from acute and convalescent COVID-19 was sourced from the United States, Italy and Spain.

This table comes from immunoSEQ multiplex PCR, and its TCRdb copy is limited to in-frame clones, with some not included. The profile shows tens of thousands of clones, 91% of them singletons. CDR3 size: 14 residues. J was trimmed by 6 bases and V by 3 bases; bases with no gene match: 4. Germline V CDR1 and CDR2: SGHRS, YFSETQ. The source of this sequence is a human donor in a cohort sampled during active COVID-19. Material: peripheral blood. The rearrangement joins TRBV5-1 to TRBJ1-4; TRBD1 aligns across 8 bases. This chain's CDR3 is CASSSQGAYEKLFF. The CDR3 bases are TGCGCCAGCAGCTCTCAGGGGGCGTATGAAAAACTGTTTTTT.